This is a list of T cell receptor beta chains from one sample in a study of T cells in localized non-small cell lung cancer. Method: immunoSEQ multiplex PCR; TCRdb's copy keeps in-frame clones and lacks some. The sample comprises approximately 52,000 clones, 70% to 80% of which are singletons, and around 16% rests with the top ten. Here the sequenced sample was peripheral blood, taken before any cancer treatment. The receptors shown here come from a man aged 35-75 years with stage I squamous cell lung carcinoma. Both conserved end residues are part of each CDR3. Fields, in order: CDR3 protein, CDR3 DNA, J gene, CDR3 length, V gene, clone size, D gene. The D gene is left open where the match is weak. A clone size is listed for some rows: how often the clone was seen (once, few, many), or a class if it is expanded.

CDR3aa: CASSGQGYGYTF
CDR3nt: TGTGCCAGCAGTGGGCAGGGGTATGGCTACACCTTC
j_gene: TRBJ1-2
len: 12
v_gene: TRBV2
abundance: NA
d_gene: NA

CDR3aa: CASSRPGDFMNTEAFF
CDR3nt: TGTGCCAGCAGCCGACCGGGGGACTTTATGAACACTGAAGCTTTCTTT
j_gene: TRBJ1-1
len: 16
v_gene: TRBV5-6
abundance: NA
d_gene: NA

CDR3aa: CASSLGSKAQYF
CDR3nt: TGTGCCAGCAGCTTAGGTTCTAAGGCCCAGTACTTC
j_gene: TRBJ2-5
len: 12
v_gene: TRBV11-2
abundance: NA
d_gene: NA

CDR3aa: CASSTKLAEFYEQYF
CDR3nt: TGTGCCAGCAGCACGAAACTAGCGGAGTTCTACGAGCAGTACTTC
j_gene: TRBJ2-7
len: 15
v_gene: TRBV7-9
abundance: few
d_gene: TRBD2

CDR3aa: CASSYFGAPNTGELFF
CDR3nt: TGTGCCAGCAGTTACTTCGGAGCACCGAACACCGGGGAGCTGTTTTTT
j_gene: TRBJ2-2
len: 16
v_gene: TRBV6-5
abundance: NA
d_gene: NA

CDR3aa: CASSSGTILYEQYF
CDR3nt: TGTGCCAGCAGTTCTGGGACTATCCTCTACGAGCAGTACTTC
j_gene: TRBJ2-7
len: 14
v_gene: TRBV28
abundance: NA
d_gene: TRBD2

CDR3aa: CASSLAPPGQVQDEQYF
CDR3nt: TGTGCCAGCAGCTTAGCCCCGCCGGGACAGGTACAAGACGAGCAGTACTTC
j_gene: TRBJ2-7
len: 17
v_gene: TRBV7-2
abundance: NA
d_gene: TRBD1

CDR3aa: CASSQGAQGAGNQPQHF
CDR3nt: TGCGCCAGCAGCCAAGGTGCACAGGGGGCCGGCAATCAGCCCCAGCATTTT
j_gene: TRBJ1-5
len: 17
v_gene: TRBV4-1
abundance: NA
d_gene: TRBD1

CDR3aa: CASSLERGSYNEQFF
CDR3nt: TGTGCCAGCAGTTTAGAGCGGGGATCCTACAATGAGCAGTTCTTC
j_gene: TRBJ2-1
len: 15
v_gene: TRBV27
abundance: NA
d_gene: TRBD2

CDR3aa: CAWSGGGSYEKLFF
CDR3nt: TGTGCCTGGAGTGGCGGGGGTTCGTATGAAAAACTGTTTTTT
j_gene: TRBJ1-4
len: 14
v_gene: TRBV30
abundance: NA
d_gene: NA

CDR3aa: CASFGGGAGDTQYF
CDR3nt: TGTGCCAGCTTCGGCGGGGGGGCGGGAGATACGCAGTATTTT
j_gene: TRBJ2-3
len: 14
v_gene: TRBV2
abundance: NA
d_gene: TRBD2

CDR3aa: CASSPSGGGFGETQYF
CDR3nt: TGTGCCAGTAGTCCTAGCGGGGGTGGATTTGGAGAGACCCAGTACTTC
j_gene: TRBJ2-5
len: 16
v_gene: TRBV19
abundance: few
d_gene: TRBD2

CDR3aa: CSVGGFADGGANVLTF
CDR3nt: TGCAGCGTTGGAGGATTTGCAGATGGAGGGGCCAACGTCCTGACTTTC
j_gene: TRBJ2-6
len: 16
v_gene: TRBV29-1
abundance: NA
d_gene: NA

CDR3aa: CASSATRDRAETQYF
CDR3nt: TGTGCCAGCAGTGCCACCCGGGACAGGGCAGAGACCCAGTACTTC
j_gene: TRBJ2-5
len: 15
v_gene: TRBV6-6
abundance: once
d_gene: TRBD1

CDR3aa: CASSKSGGIYEQYF
CDR3nt: TGCGCCAGCAGTAAAAGCGGGGGGATCTACGAGCAGTACTTC
j_gene: TRBJ2-7
len: 14
v_gene: TRBV10-2
abundance: once
d_gene: TRBD2

CDR3aa: CAWSAGYSGNTIYF
CDR3nt: TGTGCCTGGAGTGCAGGATACTCTGGAAACACCATATATTTT
j_gene: TRBJ1-3
len: 14
v_gene: TRBV30
abundance: NA
d_gene: NA

CDR3aa: CASSLNSESYNEQFF
CDR3nt: TGTGCCAGCAGCCTAAATAGCGAGTCCTACAATGAGCAGTTCTTC
j_gene: TRBJ2-1
len: 15
v_gene: TRBV4-2
abundance: NA
d_gene: NA

CDR3aa: CASSQDLETYNEQFF
CDR3nt: TGTGCCAGCAGCCAAGATCTAGAGACCTACAATGAGCAGTTCTTC
j_gene: TRBJ2-1
len: 15
v_gene: TRBV4-2
abundance: NA
d_gene: NA

CDR3aa: CASSSGAWRTNTEAFF
CDR3nt: TGCGCCAGCAGCTCGGGGGCCTGGAGGACGAACACTGAAGCTTTCTTT
j_gene: TRBJ1-1
len: 16
v_gene: TRBV5-1
abundance: few
d_gene: NA

CDR3aa: CASSEGPGHSNTEAFF
CDR3nt: TGCGCCAGCAGTGAAGGGCCGGGACATTCGAACACTGAAGCTTTCTTT
j_gene: TRBJ1-1
len: 16
v_gene: TRBV4-3
abundance: NA
d_gene: NA

CDR3aa: CASSARTGGYNEQFF
CDR3nt: TGTGCCAGCAGCGCCCGGACAGGGGGGTACAATGAGCAGTTCTTC
j_gene: TRBJ2-1
len: 15
v_gene: TRBV9
abundance: NA
d_gene: TRBD1

CDR3aa: CAWSVWEAKNIQYF
CDR3nt: TGTGCCTGGAGTGTATGGGAAGCCAAAAACATTCAGTACTTC
j_gene: TRBJ2-4
len: 14
v_gene: TRBV30
abundance: NA
d_gene: NA

CDR3aa: CASSHAQVNYGYTF
CDR3nt: TGTGCCAGCAGCCACGCACAGGTTAACTATGGCTACACCTTC
j_gene: TRBJ1-2
len: 14
v_gene: TRBV4-2
abundance: NA
d_gene: NA

CDR3aa: CASSPPSGTEQYF
CDR3nt: TGTGCCAGCTCACCACCTTCAGGGACCGAGCAGTACTTC
j_gene: TRBJ2-7
len: 13
v_gene: TRBV18
abundance: NA
d_gene: NA

CDR3aa: CASRDRNYSNQPQHF
CDR3nt: TGTGCCAGCAGAGACAGGAATTATAGCAATCAGCCCCAGCATTTT
j_gene: TRBJ1-5
len: 15
v_gene: TRBV7-9
abundance: NA
d_gene: NA

CDR3aa: CATSRLDGENIQYF
CDR3nt: TGTGCCACCAGCAGACTCGACGGAGAAAACATTCAGTACTTC
j_gene: TRBJ2-4
len: 14
v_gene: TRBV15
abundance: few
d_gene: NA

CDR3aa: CASSGEYEQYF
CDR3nt: TGTGCCAGCAGCGGGGAGTACGAGCAGTACTTC
j_gene: TRBJ2-7
len: 11
v_gene: TRBV5-4
abundance: NA
d_gene: NA

CDR3aa: CASSVRWGPHQPQHF
CDR3nt: TGTGCCAGCAGCGTACGTTGGGGACCCCATCAGCCCCAGCATTTT
j_gene: TRBJ1-5
len: 15
v_gene: TRBV9
abundance: NA
d_gene: NA

CDR3aa: CASSPSGGSYNEQFF
CDR3nt: TGTGCCAGCAGCCCTAGCGGGGGCTCCTACAATGAGCAGTTCTTC
j_gene: TRBJ2-1
len: 15
v_gene: TRBV7-9
abundance: NA
d_gene: TRBD2

CDR3aa: CSVGGVQETQYF
CDR3nt: TGCAGCGTTGGGGGGGTGCAAGAGACCCAGTACTTC
j_gene: TRBJ2-5
len: 12
v_gene: TRBV29-1
abundance: NA
d_gene: NA

CDR3aa: CASSYGAVNQPQHF
CDR3nt: TGTGCCAGCAGTTACGGGGCAGTTAATCAGCCCCAGCATTTT
j_gene: TRBJ1-5
len: 14
v_gene: TRBV6-5
abundance: few
d_gene: NA

CDR3aa: CASSLDSSNTEAFF
CDR3nt: TGTGCCAGCAGCTTAGACAGTAGCAACACTGAAGCTTTCTTT
j_gene: TRBJ1-1
len: 14
v_gene: TRBV11-3
abundance: few
d_gene: NA

CDR3aa: CASNRGETGELFF
CDR3nt: TGTGCCAGCAACAGGGGGGAAACCGGGGAGCTGTTTTTT
j_gene: TRBJ2-2
len: 13
v_gene: TRBV28
abundance: NA
d_gene: TRBD1

CDR3aa: CASSQGIVYRGSFNYGYTF
CDR3nt: TGTGCCAGTAGTCAGGGCATTGTATACAGGGGGAGTTTTAACTATGGCTACACCTTC
j_gene: TRBJ1-2
len: 19
v_gene: TRBV19
abundance: NA
d_gene: TRBD1

CDR3aa: CAWTTGTGAYEQYF
CDR3nt: TGTGCCTGGACGACCGGGACAGGAGCCTACGAGCAGTACTTC
j_gene: TRBJ2-7
len: 14
v_gene: TRBV30
abundance: NA
d_gene: TRBD1

CDR3aa: CASSSSGTVFNQPQHF
CDR3nt: TGTGCCAGCAGTAGCTCCGGGACAGTATTCAATCAGCCCCAGCATTTT
j_gene: TRBJ1-5
len: 16
v_gene: TRBV28
abundance: NA
d_gene: TRBD1

CDR3aa: CASSLAQVSGNTIYF
CDR3nt: TGTGCCAGCAGCTTGGCGCAGGTCTCTGGAAACACCATATATTTT
j_gene: TRBJ1-3
len: 15
v_gene: TRBV5-6
abundance: NA
d_gene: NA